A single sample is the source of the 7 T cell receptor beta chains below, sequenced in a study of regulatory and conventional T cells in RAG deficiency. Conventional CD4+ T cells were sorted from blood as CD25-low CD127-high cells. Data came from immunoSEQ multiplex PCR; TCRdb stores just in-frame clones and leaves some out. The sample has more than 40,000 clones; approximately 90% are singletons. The data were also submitted as part of a second study, on regulatory T cells. That report adds: The PCR used 52 TRBV and 13 TRBJ primers.

The source material was CD4+ effector T cells sorted from blood. Receptor source: a human donor in good health.

For the CDR3, the DNA is TGTGCCAGCACCAACCCGGGGGGGGAGAGGACCACTGAAGCTTTCTTT. This gives the protein CASTNPGGERTTEAFF. The rearrangement links TRBV28 to TRBJ1-1, with a tentative D call TRBD1 (5 bases). Trimming stripped 7 bases from V and 4 bases from J, with 22 bases between. The CDR3 runs to 16 residues. Germline CDR1 is MDHEN and CDR2 is SYDVKM.

The V gene is TRBV28, the J gene TRBJ2-3; 7 nucleotides align to TRBD1. V lost 7 bases and J lost 0; bases outside the gene matches: 7. The CDR3 runs 15 residues. The germline V gene has CDR1 MDHEN and CDR2 SYDVKM. This CDR3 reads CASTVGQVSTDTQYF. CDR3 nucleotides: TGTGCCAGCACTGTCGGACAGGTTAGCACAGATACGCAGTATTTT.

This rearrangement joins TRBV19 to TRBJ2-5; 9 nucleotides match TRBD1. The better agreement between TRBJ2-7 and the DNA end casts doubt on the J call. Germline V gene sequence: CDR1 LNHDA, CDR2 SQIVND (reference sequence). The CDR3 covers 15 residues. The CDR3 region has the DNA TGTGCCAGTAGTAGCCACGGGACAGGGACCTACGAGCAGTACTTC. It is translated as CASSSHGTGTYEQYF.

The chain has TRBV18 and TRBJ2-7, with D possibly TRBD1 on 5 matching bases. V was cut by 6 bases and J by 4 bases, with 10 bases left in between. The germline gives CDR1 KGHSH, CDR2 LQKENI. The CDR3 is 12 residues long. CDR3 in amino acids: CASSGPTYEQYF. The CDR3 DNA follows: TGTGCCAGCTCGGGGCCAACATACGAGCAGTACTTC.

This rearrangement joins TRBV2 to TRBJ2-2; 8 bases align to TRBD1. The V and J ends lost 8 bases and 3 bases, in that order; junction bases with no gene match: 2. This CDR3 has 13 residues. Per germline, CDR1 SNHLY and CDR2 FYNNEI. The CDR3 DNA is TGTGCCAGCGGCAGGGGGCACACCGGGGAGCTGTTTTTT. Translation: CASGRGHTGELFF.

The chain has TRBV7-6 and TRBJ2-1; 9 bases agree with TRBD2. After removal of 5 bases from V and 9 bases from J, the junction contained 11 bases not matched to a gene. Germline CDR1 and CDR2: SGHVS and FNYEAQ. The CDR3 runs 15 residues. The CDR3 reads CASSPTPLTSGEQFF. The DNA for the CDR3 is TGTGCCAGCAGCCCCACTCCCTTGACTAGCGGTGAGCAGTTCTTC.

On this clone: Other DNA sequences in the sample encode the same CDR3. This chain connects TRBV11-2 to TRBJ2-5; 14 nucleotides line up with TRBD2. The V gene end was trimmed by 4 bases and the J gene end by 4 bases; junction bases not matched to a gene: 2. The CDR3 is made up of 15 amino acids. Germline V gene lookup returns CDR1 SGHAT and CDR2 FQNNGV. CDR3 region: CASSSGLAGGETQYF. For the CDR3, the DNA is TGTGCCAGCAGCTCCGGACTAGCGGGAGGAGAGACCCAGTACTTC.